This T cell receptor beta chain was found in a study of radiotherapy plus CTLA-4 blockade in lung cancer. Turning to this clone: What it recognizes is unknown.

Study-wide points: Tumor-derived TCR clones expanded in blood after radiotherapy plus ipilimumab.

Profiling relied on immunoSEQ multiplex PCR, and the TCRdb table lists in-frame clones only, not all of them. The sample has tens of thousands of clones, over 70% seen once. J gave up 4 bases and V 5 bases, and 7 bases lay outside the gene matches. Germline CDR1 SGHVS, CDR2 FQNEAQ. The CDR3 is 15 amino acids. The chain joins TRBV7-8 to TRBJ2-3, with TRBD1 matching over 9 bases. The sample here was peripheral blood, taken from a patient treated with radiotherapy plus ipilimumab. The TCR originated in a human donor with non-small cell lung cancer that progressed on radiotherapy plus ipilimumab. The chain's CDR3 is CASSLTGGFADTQYF. The CDR3 region has the DNA TGTGCCAGCAGCCTGACAGGGGGGTTTGCAGATACGCAGTATTTT. The full variable domain, in which reference TRBV7-8 and TRBJ2-3 provide the parts outside the CDR3, is GAGVSQSPRYKVAKRGQDVALRCDPISGHVSLFWYQQALGQGPEFLTYFQNEAQLDKSGLPSDRFFAERPEGSVSTLKIQRTQQEDSAVYLCASSLTGGFADTQYFGPGTRLTVL.